The 25 T cell receptor beta chains listed next were all sequenced from one sample in a study of early T cells in non-severe SARS-CoV-2 infection. TCRdb independently ran MiXCR on the 5' RACE reads; one entry per CDR3 protein. The sample has 70,000 or so distinct CDR3 sequences, 12% seen once. Specimen: whole blood. These receptors all stem from an adult who was a healthcare worker with PCR-confirmed SARS-CoV-2 infection or an uninfected control (not recorded which).

The sample holds many counts of this clonotype. This chain uses TRBV27 with TRBJ2-7, with TRBD2 as a possible D gene (6 bases). Trimming cost V 2 bases and J 1 base, with 9 bases left between them. Germline V gene data show CDR1 as MNHEY and CDR2 as SMNVEV (reference sequence). This CDR3 region has 14 residues. The CDR3 DNA reads as TGTGCCAGCAGTTTACGCGGGAAATCCTACGAGCAGTACTTC. This codes for CASSLRGKSYEQYF.

At least ten counts were recorded for this clonotype. This rearrangement joins TRBV6-6 to TRBJ1-2, with TRBD1 matching 7 bases. The J segment lost 0 bases and the V segment lost 2 bases, leaving 6 bases of the junction unmatched. Germline lookup yields CDR1 MNHNY and CDR2 SVGAGI (reference sequence). The CDR3 contains 16 residues. The CDR3 sequence is CASSYPAGGANYGYTF. In DNA form, the CDR3 reads TGTGCCAGCAGTTACCCGGCAGGGGGTGCTAACTATGGCTACACCTTC.

This clonotype was observed at least ten times. The chain has TRBV5-1 and TRBJ2-7, with 7 bases matching TRBD2. The ends lost 1 base at V and 3 bases at J; junction bases unmatched: 7. The CDR3 spans 15 residues. Germline values: CDR1 SGHRS, CDR2 YFSETQ. The CDR3 protein is CASSLNGRNVYEQYF. In nucleotides, the CDR3 is TGCGCCAGCAGCTTGAACGGGAGGAATGTCTACGAGCAGTACTTC.

This clonotype showed up many times. The CDR3 sequence: CASSNLGDSYEQYF. CDR3 coding DNA: TGTGCCAGCTCTAATCTTGGGGACAGCTACGAGCAGTACTTC. V gene TRBV18 combines with J gene TRBJ2-7; 7 bases map to TRBD1. This CDR3 region has 14 residues. V lost 6 bases to trimming and J lost 3 bases; unmatched junction nucleotides: 8. Germline CDR1 KGHSH, CDR2 LQKENI.

This clonotype was detected a few times. The V call is TRBV7-9, the J call TRBJ2-7; D perhaps matches TRBD2 (6 bases). This CDR3 has 17 residues. Germline assignment: CDR1 SEHNR and CDR2 FQNEAQ (reference sequence). V lost 5 bases and J 3 bases, leaving 23 bases between the germline ends. CDR3 DNA sequence: TGTGCCAGCAGCCCCTCCCTCCTGAGCGGGTTTAACTACGAGCAGTACTTC. Protein product: CASSPSLLSGFNYEQYF.

This clonotype turned up a few times. The chain employs TRBV19 and TRBJ1-5, with D perhaps TRBD1 (5 bases). CDR3 length: 14 residues. Trimming pared 1 base from V and 7 bases from J, leaving 11 bases between. Germline loops: CDR1 LNHDA, CDR2 SQIVND (reference sequence). CDR3 protein: CASSIGRVGQPQHF. In DNA, the CDR3 is TGTGCCAGTAGTATAGGCAGGGTAGGACAGCCCCAGCATTTT.

The V call is TRBV28, the J call TRBJ1-1; D is unresolved. The CDR3 is 13 amino acids. The germline V gene has CDR1 MDHEN and CDR2 SYDVKM. V was clipped by 2 bases and J by 1 base, with 5 bases between them. The CDR3 loop reads CASSLGENTEAFF. The CDR3 DNA is TGTGCCAGCAGTTTAGGGGAGAACACTGAAGCTTTCTTT.

V and J are TRBV18 and TRBJ1-6, with no clear D. Germline CDR1 reads KGHSH; CDR2 reads LQKENI. CDR3 length equals 17 residues. V dropped 4 bases and J dropped 9 bases, with 22 bases sitting between them. The DNA for the CDR3 is TGTGCCAGCTCACTATGGACTCGAACGGTGGTTGGTTCACCCCTCCACTTT. Amino acid sequence: CASSLWTRTVVGSPLHF.

The chain has TRBV28 and TRBJ2-3; no clear D gene. CDR3 length: 11 amino acids. Germline CDR1 reads MDHEN; CDR2 reads SYDVKM. V shed 2 bases and J shed 4 bases, with 1 base lying between them. The CDR3 here is CASSLPDTQYF. The CDR3 DNA sequence: TGTGCCAGCAGTTTACCAGATACGCAGTATTTT.

This rearrangement joins TRBV9 to TRBJ2-1; D is unclear. Per the germline V gene, CDR1 is SGDLS and CDR2 is YYNGEE. The CDR3 sequence is 15 residues long. The germline V and J ends were trimmed by 0 bases and 0 bases, with 7 bases remaining between them. The CDR3 DNA reads TGTGCCAGCAGCGTAGTGGGTAGCTCCTACAATGAGCAGTTCTTC. This translates into CASSVVGSSYNEQFF. Combining the CDR3 with reference TRBV9 and TRBJ2-1 gives the whole variable domain DSGVTQTPKHLITATGQRVTLRCSPRSGDLSVYWYQQSLDQGLQFLIQYYNGEERAKGNILERFSAQQFPDLHSELNLSSLELGDSALYFCASSVVGSSYNEQFFGPGTRLTVL.

This clonotype has just a few counts. V and J are TRBV7-6 and TRBJ2-7, with D perhaps matching TRBD2 (7 bases). Per the germline V gene, CDR1 is SGHVS and CDR2 is FNYEAQ. Deletions cut 1 base from V and 5 bases from J, with 12 bases between. The CDR3 runs 14 residues. CDR3 sequence: CASSLVGGRNEQYF. The DNA of the CDR3 is TGTGCCAGCAGCTTAGTCGGGGGGCGCAACGAGCAGTACTTC.

The sample holds many counts of this clonotype. The chain uses TRBV11-2 and TRBJ2-1, with 9 bases aligning to TRBD2. The CDR3 extends over 15 amino acids. The trim removed 4 bases at V and 6 bases at J, leaving 7 bases unmatched. Germline V gives CDR1 SGHAT, CDR2 FQNNGV. The CDR3 protein is CASSYPGTSTNEQFF. The DNA of the CDR3 is TGTGCCAGCAGCTACCCCGGGACTAGCACCAATGAGCAGTTCTTC.

In its sample, this clonotype was seen many times. This chain uses TRBV18 with TRBJ1-5; weak D call: TRBD1 (5 bases). CDR3 length: 15 residues. Germline V gives CDR1 KGHSH, CDR2 LQKENI. The V gene lost 3 bases and the J gene lost 2 bases, with 11 bases spanning the gap. CDR3 in amino acids: CASSPGEGGNQPQHF. The CDR3 nucleotides are TGTGCCAGCTCACCGGGGGAAGGGGGCAATCAGCCCCAGCATTTT.

The sample holds a few counts of this clonotype. The rearrangement joins TRBV4-2 to TRBJ2-3, with TRBD2 as a possible D gene (6 bases). V dropped 1 base and J dropped 3 bases, with 8 bases sitting between them. The length of the CDR3 is 14 residues. Germline V lookup: CDR1 LGHNA, CDR2 YNFKEQ. CDR3 amino acids: CASSQVGGTDTQYF. The CDR3 DNA sequence: TGTGCCAGCAGCCAAGTCGGGGGAACAGATACGCAGTATTTT.

This clonotype was seen repeatedly, ten times or more. In DNA form, the CDR3 reads TGTGCCAGCAGCTCCAGGGGGCTCGGAAACACCATATATTTT. This translates into CASSSRGLGNTIYF. The gene calls are TRBV7-2 and TRBJ1-3, with 8 bases lining up with TRBD1. The CDR3 consists of 14 residues. With 4 bases clipped from V and 4 bases from J, the junction kept 3 bases outside the gene matches. Germline V gene data show CDR1 as SGHTA and CDR2 as FQGNSA.

This clonotype was seen a few times. J is TRBJ1-1 and V is TRBV19; 7 bases match TRBD1. The CDR3 consists of 15 residues. Trimming cost V 7 bases and J 1 base; bases outside gene matches: 9. The germline V gene encodes CDR1 LNHDA and CDR2 SQIVND (reference sequence). CDR3 loop: CASTDYRGTNTEAFF. For the CDR3, the DNA is TGTGCCAGTACGGACTACAGGGGCACGAACACTGAAGCTTTCTTT.

This clonotype appeared a few times. The chain recombines TRBV2 with TRBJ2-3; D call uncertain. This CDR3 is 17 amino acids long. CDR1 and CDR2 from the germline V gene are SNHLY and FYNNEI. Deletions cut 3 bases from V and 4 bases from J, with 20 bases between. CDR3 protein: CASSDYKTSRLPDTQYF. For the CDR3, the DNA is TGTGCCAGCAGTGATTATAAAACGAGTAGGCTCCCAGATACGCAGTATTTT.

A few counts support this clonotype. The chain has TRBV28 and TRBJ2-1, with TRBD2 matching 10 bases. V lost 5 bases, J lost 4 bases, and 8 bases stayed unmatched. The CDR3 totals 16 residues. Per germline, CDR1 MDHEN and CDR2 SYDVKM. The CDR3 region has the DNA TGTGCCAGCAGTGGTCTGGCTAGCGGGAGTTACAATGAGCAGTTCTTC. Residues: CASSGLASGSYNEQFF.

This clonotype has at least ten counts. The chain recombines TRBV24-1 with TRBJ2-1, with a possible D match to TRBD2 (6 bases). CDR3 size: 14 residues. The germline CDR1 and CDR2 sequences are KGHDR and SFDVKD. V was clipped by 5 bases and J by 0 bases, with 7 bases between them. This CDR3 is CATSGAGSYNEQFF. CDR3 DNA: TGTGCCACCAGTGGAGCGGGCTCCTACAATGAGCAGTTCTTC.

This clonotype was observed many times. The J gene is TRBJ2-7, the V gene TRBV7-9; 14 nucleotides agree with TRBD2. The V gene's germline CDR1 is SEHNR and CDR2 FQNEAQ (reference sequence). Unmatched junction bases numbered 1, after V lost 0 bases and J lost 6 bases. This CDR3 is 15 amino acids long. CDR3 coding DNA: TGTGCCAGCAGCTTAGCCGGGACTAGCGGGAGCGAGCAGTACTTC. Its protein product is CASSLAGTSGSEQYF.

The chain recombines TRBV7-3 with TRBJ2-1; TRBD2 matches at 8 bases. Germline V gene lookup returns CDR1 SGHTA and CDR2 FQGTGA. With 1 base clipped from V and 5 bases from J, the junction kept 7 bases outside the gene matches. There are 16 residues in the CDR3. CDR3 sequence reads: CASSLRPGGPDNEQFF. In DNA form, the CDR3 reads TGTGCCAGCAGCTTAAGACCGGGAGGGCCTGACAATGAGCAGTTCTTC.

The J gene is TRBJ2-1, the V gene TRBV5-1; 11 bases match TRBD2. The CDR3 is 16 residues long. Trimming took 6 bases from V and 8 from J; bases not matched to a gene: 13. Germline CDR1 reads SGHRS; CDR2 reads YFSETQ. CDR3 in DNA: TGCGCCAGCAACCCCGAATGGCTAGCGGGAGGACATGAGCAGTTCTTC. This sequence encodes CASNPEWLAGGHEQFF.

The chain uses TRBV12-3 or TRBV12-4 and TRBJ2-3, with 7 bases that match TRBD2. CDR3 length equals 15 residues. The V gene end was trimmed by 5 bases and the J gene end by 0 bases; junction bases not matched to a gene: 5. The CDR3, as DNA: TGTGCCAGCAGTCTAAGCGGGAAGAGCACAGATACGCAGTATTTT. Translated: CASSLSGKSTDTQYF.

The chain employs TRBV18 and TRBJ2-7; TRBD1 might be the D (6 bases). The CDR3 contains 14 residues. The V gene lost 2 bases and the J gene lost 1 base, with 9 bases spanning the gap. CDR1 is KGHSH and CDR2 is LQKENI in the germline V gene. CDR3 sequence: CASSPDRPSYEQYF. Written as DNA, the CDR3 is TGTGCCAGCTCACCAGACAGGCCTTCCTACGAGCAGTACTTC. The full variable domain, with the rest looked up from reference TRBV18 and TRBJ2-7, is NAGVMQNPRHLVRRRGQEARLRCSPMKGHSHVYWYRQLPEEGLKFMVYLQKENIIDESGMPKERFSAEFPKEGPSILRIQQVVRGDSAAYFCASSPDRPSYEQYFGPGTRLTVT.

This clonotype appeared a few times. The chain couples TRBV6-4 to TRBJ2-2, with D unclear. Germline V gene data show CDR1 as MRHNA and CDR2 as SNTAGT. This CDR3 contains 14 residues. With 3 bases removed from V and 1 base from J, the gap between germline ends came to 6 bases. The CDR3 region has the DNA TGTGCCAGCAGTGAAAAAGAGAACACCGGGGAGCTGTTTTTT. Residues: CASSEKENTGELFF.